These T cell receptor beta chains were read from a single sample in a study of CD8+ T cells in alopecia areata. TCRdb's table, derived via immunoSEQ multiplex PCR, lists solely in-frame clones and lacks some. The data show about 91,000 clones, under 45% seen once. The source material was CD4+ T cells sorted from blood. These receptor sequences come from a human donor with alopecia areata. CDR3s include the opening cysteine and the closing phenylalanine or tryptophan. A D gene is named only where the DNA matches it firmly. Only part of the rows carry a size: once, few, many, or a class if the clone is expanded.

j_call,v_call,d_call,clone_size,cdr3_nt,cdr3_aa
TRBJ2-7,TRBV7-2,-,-,TGTGCCAGCAGTCTGCGAGGAAACGGCGAGCAGTACTTC,CASSLRGNGEQYF
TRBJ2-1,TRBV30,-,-,TGTGCCGGGGCCGGGACATTCTACAATGAGCAGTTCTTC,CAGAGTFYNEQFF
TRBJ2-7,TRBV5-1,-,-,TGCGCCAGCAGCTTCTCTCGCGGATCGCACTACGAGCAGTACTTC,CASSFSRGSHYEQYF
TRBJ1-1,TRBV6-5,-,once,TGTGCCAGCAGTCGGGACCGAGAATCATCCACTGAAGCTTTCTTT,CASSRDRESSTEAFF
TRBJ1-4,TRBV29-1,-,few,TGCAGCGTTAAAGGTGGCACTAGTAATGAAAAACTGTTTTTT,CSVKGGTSNEKLFF
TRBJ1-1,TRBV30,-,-,TGTGCCTGGAGCCGATCCGAGGGAGCTTTCTTT,CAWSRSEGAFF
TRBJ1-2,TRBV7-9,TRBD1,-,TGTGCCAGCAGCCCCGGACAGGGAGGCTACACCTTC,CASSPGQGGYTF
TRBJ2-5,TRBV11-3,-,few,TGTGCCAGCAGCTTAGGATTCAGGGGCGGCCAAGAGACCCAGTACTTC,CASSLGFRGGQETQYF
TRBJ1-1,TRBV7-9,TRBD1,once,TGTGCCAGCAGCTCCACAGGGGCAACTGAAGCTTTCTTT,CASSSTGATEAFF
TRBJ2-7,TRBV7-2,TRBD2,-,TGTGCCAGCAGCCCTAGCGGTATCCCCTACGAGCAGTACTTC,CASSPSGIPYEQYF
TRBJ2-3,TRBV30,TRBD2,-,TGTGCCTGGATTGGACTAGCGGGGTACACAGATACGCAGTATTTT,CAWIGLAGYTDTQYF
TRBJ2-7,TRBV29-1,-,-,TGCAGCGTTGTCATCGGGGGATTCTACGAGCAGTACTTC,CSVVIGGFYEQYF
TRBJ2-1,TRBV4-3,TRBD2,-,TGCGCCAGCAGCCATGTCGGACTAGCATACAATGAGCAGTTCTTC,CASSHVGLAYNEQFF
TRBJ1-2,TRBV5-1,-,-,TGCGCCAGCAGCCGTCAGGGCGGCTACACCTTC,CASSRQGGYTF
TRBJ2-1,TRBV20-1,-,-,TGCAGTGCTAGACGGACTGAGCAGTTCTTC,CSARRTEQFF
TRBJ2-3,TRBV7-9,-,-,TGTGCCAGCAGCTTAGTAGGGACGACCACAGATACGCAGTATTTT,CASSLVGTTTDTQYF
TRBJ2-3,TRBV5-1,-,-,TGCGCCAGCAGCTTTACGATTGGACCAGATACGCAGTATTTT,CASSFTIGPDTQYF
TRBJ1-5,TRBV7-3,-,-,TGTGCCAGCAGCTCAGCGTGGGGAGGCAATCAGCCCCAGCATTTT,CASSSAWGGNQPQHF
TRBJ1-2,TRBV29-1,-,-,TGCAGCGTTGAGGGGGGAAAAATCTATGGCTACACCTTC,CSVEGGKIYGYTF
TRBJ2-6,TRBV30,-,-,TGTGCCTGGAGTAGAACCTCTGGGGCCAACGTCCTGACTTTC,CAWSRTSGANVLTF
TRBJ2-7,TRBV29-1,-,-,TGCAGCGTTGGGCTTTCCTACGAGCAGTACTTC,CSVGLSYEQYF
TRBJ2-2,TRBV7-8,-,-,TGTGCCAGCAGGCCCAACTGGCGTCGGACGAACACCGGGGAGCTGTTTTTT,CASRPNWRRTNTGELFF
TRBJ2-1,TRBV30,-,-,TGTGCCTGGAGTGTAGGGGGGTCCAACCATGAGCAGTTCTTC,CAWSVGGSNHEQFF
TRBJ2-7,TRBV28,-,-,TGTGCCAGCAGTTTAGGGTTGGTGGACGAGCAGTACTTC,CASSLGLVDEQYF
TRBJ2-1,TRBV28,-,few,TGTGCCAGCAGTTTCTCGGCGGGGTTAGGCGATCCGGATGAGCAGTTCTTC,CASSFSAGLGDPDEQFF
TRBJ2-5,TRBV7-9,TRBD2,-,TGTGCCAGCAGCTCCCAGCTAGCGGGAGGAACAGAGACCCAGTACTTC,CASSSQLAGGTETQYF
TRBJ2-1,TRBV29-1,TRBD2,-,TGCAGCGTTGCCAGGAGACTAGCGGGACCCAATGAGCAGTTCTTC,CSVARRLAGPNEQFF
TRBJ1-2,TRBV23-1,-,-,TGCGCCAGCAGTCAATACCGGGGTGATGGCTACACCTTC,CASSQYRGDGYTF
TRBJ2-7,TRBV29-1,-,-,TGCAGCGCGAGGGCTACCGGGACAAACAACGAGCAGTACTTC,CSARATGTNNEQYF
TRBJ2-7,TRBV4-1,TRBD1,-,TGCGCCAGCAGCCATCCCCGAGGCGACAGGGGTTCCTACGAGCAGTACTTC,CASSHPRGDRGSYEQYF
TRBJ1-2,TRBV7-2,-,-,TGTGCCAGCAGCTTACCGGTGGACTATGGCTACACCTTC,CASSLPVDYGYTF